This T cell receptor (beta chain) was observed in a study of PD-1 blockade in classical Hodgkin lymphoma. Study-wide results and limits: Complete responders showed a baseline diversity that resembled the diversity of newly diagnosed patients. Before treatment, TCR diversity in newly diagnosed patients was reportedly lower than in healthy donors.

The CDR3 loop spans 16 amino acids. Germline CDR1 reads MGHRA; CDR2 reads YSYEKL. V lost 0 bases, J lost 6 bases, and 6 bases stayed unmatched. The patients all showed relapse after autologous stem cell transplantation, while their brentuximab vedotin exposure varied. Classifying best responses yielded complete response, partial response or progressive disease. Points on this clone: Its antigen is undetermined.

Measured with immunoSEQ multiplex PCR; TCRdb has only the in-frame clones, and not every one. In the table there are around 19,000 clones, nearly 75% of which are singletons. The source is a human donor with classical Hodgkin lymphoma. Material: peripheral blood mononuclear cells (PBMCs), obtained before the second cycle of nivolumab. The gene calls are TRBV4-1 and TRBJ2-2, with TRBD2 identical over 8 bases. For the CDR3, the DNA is TGCGCCAGCAGCCAAGAAGCGGGAGCCGGGGCCGGGGAGCTGTTTTTT. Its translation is CASSQEAGAGAGELFF.